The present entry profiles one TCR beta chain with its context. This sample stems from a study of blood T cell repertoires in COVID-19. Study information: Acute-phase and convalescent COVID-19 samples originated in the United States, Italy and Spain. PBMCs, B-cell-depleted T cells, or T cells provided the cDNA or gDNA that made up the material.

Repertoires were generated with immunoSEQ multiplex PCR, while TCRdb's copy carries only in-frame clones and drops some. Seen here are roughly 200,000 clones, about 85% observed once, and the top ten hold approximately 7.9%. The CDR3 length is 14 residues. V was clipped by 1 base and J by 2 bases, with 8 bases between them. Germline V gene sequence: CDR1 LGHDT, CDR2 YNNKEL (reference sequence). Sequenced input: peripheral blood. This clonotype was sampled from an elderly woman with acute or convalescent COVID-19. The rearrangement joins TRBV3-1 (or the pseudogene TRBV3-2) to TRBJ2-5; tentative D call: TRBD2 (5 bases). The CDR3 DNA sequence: TGTGCCAGCAGCCAAGTGGACTTTCAAGAGACCCAGTACTTC. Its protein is CASSQVDFQETQYF.